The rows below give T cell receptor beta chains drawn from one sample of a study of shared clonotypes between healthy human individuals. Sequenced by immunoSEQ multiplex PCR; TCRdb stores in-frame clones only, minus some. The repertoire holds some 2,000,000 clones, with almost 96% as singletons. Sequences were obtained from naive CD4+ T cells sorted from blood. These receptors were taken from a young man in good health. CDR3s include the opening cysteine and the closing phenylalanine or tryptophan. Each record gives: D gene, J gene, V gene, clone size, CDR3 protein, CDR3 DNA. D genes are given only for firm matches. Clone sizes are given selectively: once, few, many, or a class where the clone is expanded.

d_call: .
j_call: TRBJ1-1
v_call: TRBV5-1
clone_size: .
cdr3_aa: CASHREELNTEAFF
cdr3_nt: TGCGCCAGCCACCGGGAGGAGTTGAACACTGAAGCTTTCTTT

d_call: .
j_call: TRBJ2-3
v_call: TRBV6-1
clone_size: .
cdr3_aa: CASSEWGGLAPDTQYF
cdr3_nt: TGTGCCAGCAGTGAATGGGGGGGGCTCGCCCCAGATACGCAGTATTTT

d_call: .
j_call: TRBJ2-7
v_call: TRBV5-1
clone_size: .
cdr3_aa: CASSLVSPGVHEQYF
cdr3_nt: TGCGCCAGCAGCTTGGTTTCCCCTGGTGTCCACGAGCAGTACTTC

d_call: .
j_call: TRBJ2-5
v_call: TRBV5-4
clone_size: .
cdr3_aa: CASSYRGAETQYF
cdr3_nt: TGTGCCAGCAGCTACCGGGGAGCAGAGACCCAGTACTTC

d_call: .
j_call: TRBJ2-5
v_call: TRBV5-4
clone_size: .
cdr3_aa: CASRATGRVVSPQETQYF
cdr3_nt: TGTGCCAGCAGAGCAACAGGGAGAGTTGTTAGTCCGCAAGAGACCCAGTACTTC

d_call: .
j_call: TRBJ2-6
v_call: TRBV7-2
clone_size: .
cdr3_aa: CASSLGRASGANVLTF
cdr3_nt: TGTGCCAGCAGCTTAGGGAGGGCCTCTGGGGCCAACGTCCTGACTTTC

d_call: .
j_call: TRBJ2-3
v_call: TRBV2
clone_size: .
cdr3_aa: CASSAEDRIADTQYF
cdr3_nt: TGTGCCAGCAGTGCGGAAGACAGGATTGCAGATACGCAGTATTTT

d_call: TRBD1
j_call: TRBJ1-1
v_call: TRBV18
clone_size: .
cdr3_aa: CASSIGQANTEAFF
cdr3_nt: TGTGCCAGCTCAATCGGACAGGCGAACACTGAAGCTTTCTTT

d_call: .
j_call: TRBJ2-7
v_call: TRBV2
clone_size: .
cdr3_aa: CASSNSGYIGGGEQYF
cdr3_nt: TGTGCCAGCAGTAACTCTGGATACATCGGAGGGGGGGAGCAGTACTTC

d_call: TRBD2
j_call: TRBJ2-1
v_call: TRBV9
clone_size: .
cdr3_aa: CASSASSGGAREQFF
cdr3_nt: TGTGCCAGCAGCGCCTCTAGCGGGGGGGCCAGGGAGCAGTTCTTC

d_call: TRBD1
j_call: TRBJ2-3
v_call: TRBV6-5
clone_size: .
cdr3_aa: CASSQDRWFTDTQYF
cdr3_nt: TGTGCCAGCAGCCAGGACAGGTGGTTTACAGATACGCAGTATTTT

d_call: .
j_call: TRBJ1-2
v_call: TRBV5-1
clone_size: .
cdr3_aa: CASSPEGFNYGYTF
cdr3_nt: TGCGCCAGCAGCCCTGAGGGGTTTAACTATGGCTACACCTTC

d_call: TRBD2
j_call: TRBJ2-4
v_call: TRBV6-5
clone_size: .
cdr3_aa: CASSPAGGKNIQYF
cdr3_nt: TGTGCCAGCAGCCCAGCGGGAGGGAAAAACATTCAGTACTTC

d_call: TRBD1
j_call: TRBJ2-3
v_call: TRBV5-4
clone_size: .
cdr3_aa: CASSLTGGGTDTQYF
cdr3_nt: TGTGCCAGCAGTTTGACAGGGGGCGGGACAGATACGCAGTATTTT

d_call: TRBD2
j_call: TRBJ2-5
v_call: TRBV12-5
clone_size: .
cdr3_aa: CASGQASGGQETQYF
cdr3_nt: TGTGCTAGTGGACAGGCTAGCGGGGGGCAAGAGACCCAGTACTTC

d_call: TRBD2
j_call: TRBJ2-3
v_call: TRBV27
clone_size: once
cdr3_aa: CASVRLARGTDTQYF
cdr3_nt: TGTGCCTCCGTGAGACTAGCGCGCGGCACAGATACGCAGTATTTT

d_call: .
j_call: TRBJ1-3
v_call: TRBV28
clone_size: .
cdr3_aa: CASIAALSSGNTIYF
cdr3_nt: TGTGCCAGCATTGCCGCTTTGAGCTCTGGAAACACCATATATTTT

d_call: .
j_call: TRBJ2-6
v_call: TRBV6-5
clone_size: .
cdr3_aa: CASSYSAGSGANVLTF
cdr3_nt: TGTGCCAGCAGTTACTCCGCAGGATCTGGGGCCAACGTCCTGACTTTC

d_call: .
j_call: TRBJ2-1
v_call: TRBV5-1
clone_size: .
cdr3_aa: CASSIRSTGLSSYNEQFF
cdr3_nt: TGCGCCAGCAGCATACGATCTACAGGGCTCAGCTCCTACAATGAGCAGTTCTTC

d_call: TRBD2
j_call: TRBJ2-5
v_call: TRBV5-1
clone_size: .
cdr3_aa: CASSTGLAGGPSETQYF
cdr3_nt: TGCGCCAGCAGCACGGGACTAGCGGGGGGGCCATCGGAGACCCAGTACTTC

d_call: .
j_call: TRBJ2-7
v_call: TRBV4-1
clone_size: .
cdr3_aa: CASSSNPAEHEQYF
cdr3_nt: TGCGCCAGCAGCTCGAACCCGGCGGAACACGAGCAGTACTTC

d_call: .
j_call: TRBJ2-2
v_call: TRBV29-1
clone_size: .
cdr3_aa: CSVTRGNTGELFF
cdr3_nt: TGCAGCGTTACCAGGGGAAACACCGGGGAGCTGTTTTTT

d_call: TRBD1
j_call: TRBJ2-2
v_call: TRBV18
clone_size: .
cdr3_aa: CASSPATGDTGELFF
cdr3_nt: TGTGCCAGCTCACCGGCGACAGGGGACACCGGGGAGCTGTTTTTT

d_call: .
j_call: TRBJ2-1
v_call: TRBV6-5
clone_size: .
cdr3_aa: CASRHRLNEQFF
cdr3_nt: TGTGCCAGCAGACACCGGCTAAATGAGCAGTTCTTC

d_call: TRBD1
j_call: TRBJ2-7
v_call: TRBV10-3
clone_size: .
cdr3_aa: CATGLSPGQGLEQYF
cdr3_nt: TGTGCCACCGGCCTTTCTCCGGGACAGGGGTTAGAGCAGTACTTC

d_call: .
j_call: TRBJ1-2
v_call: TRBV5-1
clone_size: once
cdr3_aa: CASSPREGVGGYTF
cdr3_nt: TGCGCCAGCAGCCCCCGTGAGGGTGTCGGTGGCTACACCTTC

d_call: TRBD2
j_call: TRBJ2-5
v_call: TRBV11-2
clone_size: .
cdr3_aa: CASSSRPGLADQETQYF
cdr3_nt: TGTGCCAGCAGCAGCCGACCGGGACTAGCGGACCAAGAGACCCAGTACTTC

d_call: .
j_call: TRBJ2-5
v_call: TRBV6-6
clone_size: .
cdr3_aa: CASSYAGKETQYF
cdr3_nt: TGTGCCAGCAGTTACGCAGGGAAAGAGACCCAGTACTTC

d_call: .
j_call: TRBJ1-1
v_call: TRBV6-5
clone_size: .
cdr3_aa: CASSYSVQGTEAFF
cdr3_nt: TGTGCCAGCAGTTACTCGGTGCAAGGCACTGAAGCTTTCTTT

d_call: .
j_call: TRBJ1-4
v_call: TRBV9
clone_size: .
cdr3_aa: CASTPGGVREKLFF
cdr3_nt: TGTGCCAGCACCCCCGGAGGGGTTCGAGAAAAACTGTTTTTT

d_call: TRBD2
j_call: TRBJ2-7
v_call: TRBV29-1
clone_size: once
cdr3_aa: CSALLRGSRLAGENEQYF
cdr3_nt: TGCAGCGCCTTGCTACGGGGGTCCAGACTAGCGGGAGAGAACGAGCAGTACTTC

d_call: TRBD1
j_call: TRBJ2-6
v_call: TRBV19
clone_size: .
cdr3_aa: CASSIRQGVFSGANVLTF
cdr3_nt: TGTGCCAGTAGTATCAGACAGGGTGTGTTCTCCGGGGCCAACGTCCTGACTTTC

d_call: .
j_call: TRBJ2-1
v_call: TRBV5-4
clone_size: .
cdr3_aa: CAGQGDNEQFF
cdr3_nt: TGTGCCGGGCAGGGCGACAATGAGCAGTTCTTC

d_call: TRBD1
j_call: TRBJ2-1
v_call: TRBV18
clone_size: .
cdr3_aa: CASSPRDRAHFGQFF
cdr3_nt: TGTGCCAGCTCACCGCGGGACAGGGCACACTTTGGGCAGTTCTTC

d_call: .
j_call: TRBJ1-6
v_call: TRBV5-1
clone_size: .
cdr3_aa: CASSLEPINSPLHF
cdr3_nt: TGCGCCAGCAGCTTGGAGCCTATTAATTCACCCCTCCACTTT

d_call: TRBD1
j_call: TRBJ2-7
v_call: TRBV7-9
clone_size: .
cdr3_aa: CASSFSSRDRSKQYF
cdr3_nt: TGTGCCAGCAGCTTCTCGTCCCGGGACAGGAGCAAGCAGTACTTC

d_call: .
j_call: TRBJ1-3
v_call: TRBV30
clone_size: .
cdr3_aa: CAWSRQGLGNTIYF
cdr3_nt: TGTGCCTGGAGCCGCCAGGGACTTGGAAACACCATATATTTT

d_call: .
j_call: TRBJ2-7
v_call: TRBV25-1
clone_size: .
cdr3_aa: CASSDWAGLGSYEQYF
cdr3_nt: TGTGCCAGCAGTGATTGGGCGGGCTTGGGCTCCTACGAGCAGTACTTC

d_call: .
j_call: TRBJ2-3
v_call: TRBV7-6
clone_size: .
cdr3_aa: CASSWTPTDTQYF
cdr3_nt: TGTGCCAGCAGCTGGACCCCCACAGATACGCAGTATTTT

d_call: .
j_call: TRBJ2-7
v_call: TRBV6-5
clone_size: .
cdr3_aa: CASSDSYEQYF
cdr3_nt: TGTGCCAGCAGCGACAGCTACGAGCAGTACTTC

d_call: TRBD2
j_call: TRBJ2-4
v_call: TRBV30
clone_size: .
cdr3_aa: CAWSVRAGDIQYF
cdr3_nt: TGTGCCTGGAGTGTACGGGCGGGAGACATTCAGTACTTC

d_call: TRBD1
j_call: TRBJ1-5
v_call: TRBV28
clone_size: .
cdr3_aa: CASSSTRGLGNQPQHF
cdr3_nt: TGTGCCAGCAGTTCTACTAGGGGGCTAGGCAATCAGCCCCAGCATTTT

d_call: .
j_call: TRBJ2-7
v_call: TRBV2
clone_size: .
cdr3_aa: CASSGGGTGPYEQYF
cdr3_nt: TGTGCCAGCAGTGGGGGCGGGACGGGACCCTACGAGCAGTACTTC

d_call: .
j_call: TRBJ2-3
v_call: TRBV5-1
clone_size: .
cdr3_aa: CASSLADFTDTQYF
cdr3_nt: TGCGCCAGCAGCTTGGCGGACTTCACAGATACGCAGTATTTT

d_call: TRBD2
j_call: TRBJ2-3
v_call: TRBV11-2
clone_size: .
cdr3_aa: CASSLRSTSGGENTQYF
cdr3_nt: TGTGCCAGCAGCTTAAGGTCCACTAGCGGGGGGGAAAATACGCAGTATTTT

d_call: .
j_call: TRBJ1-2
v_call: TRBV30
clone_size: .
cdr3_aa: CAWSVLIGYTF
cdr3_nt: TGTGCCTGGAGTGTATTGATTGGCTACACCTTC

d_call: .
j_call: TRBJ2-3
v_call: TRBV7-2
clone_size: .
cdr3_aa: CASSLSPQDTQYF
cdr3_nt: TGTGCCAGCAGCTTATCCCCCCAAGATACGCAGTATTTT

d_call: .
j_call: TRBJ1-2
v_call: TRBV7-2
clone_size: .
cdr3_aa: CASSSRGIYGYTF
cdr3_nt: TGTGCCAGCAGCAGTAGGGGCATCTATGGCTACACCTTC

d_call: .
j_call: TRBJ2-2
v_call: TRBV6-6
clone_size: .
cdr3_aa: CASSYTGGELFF
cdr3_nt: TGTGCCAGCAGTTATACAGGCGGGGAGCTGTTTTTT

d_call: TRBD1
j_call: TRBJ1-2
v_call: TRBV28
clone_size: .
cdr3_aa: CASLPPGGAYGYTF
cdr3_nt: TGTGCCAGCCTACCCCCAGGGGGAGCCTATGGCTACACCTTC

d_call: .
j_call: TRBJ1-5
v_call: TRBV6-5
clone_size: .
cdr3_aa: CASRSGRNQPQHF
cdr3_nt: TGTGCCAGCAGATCCGGACGGAATCAGCCCCAGCATTTT

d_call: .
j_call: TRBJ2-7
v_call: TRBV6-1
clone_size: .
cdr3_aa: CASSTGRFLEQYF
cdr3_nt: TGTGCCAGCAGTACAGGGAGGTTCCTCGAGCAGTACTTC

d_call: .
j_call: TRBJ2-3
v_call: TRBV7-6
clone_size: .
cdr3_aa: CASSLAGEGLGTDTQYF
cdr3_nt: TGTGCCAGCAGCTTAGCGGGAGAAGGTTTGGGCACAGATACGCAGTATTTT

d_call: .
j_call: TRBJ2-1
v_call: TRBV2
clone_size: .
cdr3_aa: CASSLTDHEQFF
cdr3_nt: TGTGCCAGCAGTTTGACCGACCATGAGCAGTTCTTC

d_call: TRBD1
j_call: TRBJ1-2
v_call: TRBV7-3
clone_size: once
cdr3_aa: CASSRDRGDYGYTF
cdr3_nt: TGTGCCAGCAGCAGAGACAGGGGCGACTATGGCTACACCTTC